A single sample gave rise to the 23 T cell receptor beta chains below, sequenced in a study of long-term antiretroviral therapy in people with HIV. Researchers ran immunoSEQ v3.0 at survey level. Generated by immunoSEQ multiplex PCR, the TCRdb table keeps only in-frame clones and is missing some. The sample records more than 35,000 clones, around 94% being singletons. This material consisted of unsorted PBMCs, taken 4.1 years after starting antiretroviral therapy. The receptors come from a woman aged 50 to 65 with HIV.

This clone was seen once. This chain links TRBV19 with TRBJ1-4, with D uncertain. V dropped 5 bases and J dropped 7 bases, with 14 bases sitting between them. Germline CDR1 is LNHDA and CDR2 is SQIVND (reference sequence). The CDR3 sequence is 14 residues long. The CDR3 DNA is TGTGCCAGTAGTTTGTCAGGTGTGGTTGAAAAACTGTTTTTT. This encodes CASSLSGVVEKLFF.

The rearrangement joins TRBV10-3 to TRBJ2-5; weak D call: TRBD1 (6 bases). The DNA end is more similar to TRBJ2-7, so the J call may be wrong. The germline V gene encodes CDR1 ENHRY and CDR2 SYGVKD. The CDR3 loop spans 13 amino acids. CDR3 in amino acids: CATTQIQGYEQYF. CDR3 nucleotides: TGTGCCACAACACAAATACAGGGATACGAGCAGTACTTC.

This clone was counted only a few times. This specimen includes other DNA sequences encoding the same CDR3. The chain recombines TRBV30 with TRBJ1-5; D is ambiguous. Trimming left V 0 bases short and J 6 bases short, with 9 bases between. CDR1 and CDR2 (germline): GTSNPN, SVGIG (reference sequence). The CDR3 has 13 residues. The CDR3 spells CAWSVAGAQPQHF. In DNA, the CDR3 is TGTGCCTGGAGTGTAGCGGGTGCTCAGCCCCAGCATTTT.

The rearrangement joins TRBV27 to TRBJ1-6; D gene unclear. CDR1 MNHEY and CDR2 SMNVEV come from the germline V gene (reference sequence). The ends were cut back, 5 bases at V and 10 bases at J, with 9 bases in the middle. This CDR3 is 12 amino acids long. The CDR3, as DNA: TGTGCCAGCAGTCGCGGGGTATCACCCCTCCACTTT. Its translation: CASSRGVSPLHF.

The rearrangement links TRBV27 to TRBJ2-1, with D possibly matching TRBD2 (5 bases). The V gene's germline CDR1 is MNHEY and CDR2 SMNVEV (reference sequence). The CDR3 consists of 15 residues. Trimming took 6 bases from V and 4 from J, leaving 16 bases between them. The CDR3: CASSPRANLYNEQFF. CDR3 nucleotide sequence: TGTGCCAGCAGCCCGAGGGCAAACCTTTACAATGAGCAGTTCTTC.

The chain recombines TRBV2 with TRBJ2-1; tentative D call: TRBD2 (6 bases). Trimming removed 3 bases at V and 4 bases at J, with 10 bases between. The germline gives CDR1 SNHLY, CDR2 FYNNEI. This CDR3 spans 14 amino acids. In nucleotides, the CDR3 is TGTGCCAGCAGTGATGTCGGGGGTTACAATGAGCAGTTCTTC. As protein: CASSDVGGYNEQFF.

A word on this clone: Within the sample, other DNA sequences also encode this same CDR3. The chain couples TRBV19 to TRBJ2-7; 7 bases are a match to TRBD1. CDR1 LNHDA and CDR2 SQIVND come from the germline V gene (reference sequence). This CDR3 has 14 residues. Trimming cost V 2 bases and J 2 bases; bases outside gene matches: 3. The CDR3 region has the DNA TGTGCCAGTAGTATACGGCAGGGGGCCTACGAGCAGTACTTC. Protein: CASSIRQGAYEQYF.

The genes are TRBV13 and TRBJ2-3, with TRBD1 identical over 11 bases. V dropped 4 bases and J dropped 3; count of bases not matched to a gene: 3. CDR1 and CDR2 from the germline V gene are PRHDT and FYEKMQ (reference sequence). CDR3 length equals 15 residues. CDR3 loop: CASSSGQGATDTQYF. DNA of the CDR3: TGTGCCAGCAGCTCCGGACAGGGGGCAACAGATACGCAGTATTTT.

The count of this clone is one. This CDR3 reads CASSLGVGPYEQYF. The CDR3 DNA reads as TGTGCCAGCAGCTTAGGGGTCGGGCCCTACGAGCAGTACTTC. The V gene is TRBV7-9, the J gene TRBJ2-7; D call uncertain. This CDR3 comprises 14 residues. The V gene's germline CDR1 is SEHNR and CDR2 FQNEAQ (reference sequence). V was clipped by 1 base and J by 2 bases, with 9 bases between them.

The chain has TRBV6-5 and TRBJ1-2, with D possibly matching TRBD1 (5 bases). V was shortened by 6 bases and J by 1 base, with 12 bases between the two germline ends. Looked up from germline, CDR1 is MNHEY and CDR2 is SVGAGI. The CDR3 is 14 residues long. Written as DNA, the CDR3 is TGTGCCAGCAGCCCGAGGGACCGTAACTATGGCTACACCTTC. It encodes CASSPRDRNYGYTF.

The CDR3 DNA reads TGTGCCAGCAGCTTGTTAAGACAGGACAAATACCATAGCAATCAGCCCCAGCATTTT. Translating gives CASSLLRQDKYHSNQPQHF. The chain is built from TRBV5-4 and TRBJ1-5; a weak D match, TRBD1 (6 bases). CDR3 length: 19 amino acids. The germline V gene has CDR1 SGHNT and CDR2 YYREEE (reference sequence). V was cut by 1 base and J by 0 bases, with 20 bases left in between.

The V gene is TRBV11-2, the J gene TRBJ1-4; 11 bases agree with TRBD1. J was trimmed by 1 base and V by 5 bases; bases with no gene match: 9. Germline V gene data show CDR1 as SGHAT and CDR2 as FQNNGV. This CDR3 has 18 amino acids. CDR3 bases: TGTGCCAGCAGCCCGGGACAGGGGGTTTGGTTAACTAATGAAAAACTGTTTTTT. Protein: CASSPGQGVWLTNEKLFF.

This chain joins TRBV6-5 and TRBJ2-5; D is possibly TRBD1 (6 bases). Trimming pared 3 bases from V and 0 bases from J, leaving 11 bases between. The CDR3 runs 15 residues. From germline, CDR1 is MNHEY and CDR2 SVGAGI. The CDR3 reads CASSYWQGYQETQYF. CDR3 nucleotide sequence: TGTGCCAGCAGTTATTGGCAGGGGTACCAAGAGACCCAGTACTTC.

The V and J genes are TRBV5-6 and TRBJ1-1; no firm D call. CDR1 is SGHDT and CDR2 is YYEEEE in the germline V gene. The V end was cut by 0 bases, the J end by 4 bases, with 13 bases between. This CDR3 has 15 residues. In DNA, the CDR3 is TGTGCCAGCAGCTTGGGAAGTACCCCGGGCACTGAAGCTTTCTTT. This codes for CASSLGSTPGTEAFF. The whole variable domain, remainder taken from reference TRBV5-6 and TRBJ1-1, is DAGVTQSPTHLIKTRGQQVTLRCSPKSGHDTVSWYQQALGQGPQFIFQYYEEEERQRGNFPDRFSGHQFPNYSSELNVNALLLGDSALYLCASSLGSTPGTEAFFGQGTRLTVV.

The chain joins TRBV25-1 to TRBJ2-1, with unresolved D. The CDR3 consists of 12 residues. V shed 4 bases and J shed 8 bases, with 9 bases lying between them. Germline V gives CDR1 MGHDK, CDR2 SYGVNS. Here the CDR3 DNA reads TGTGCCAGCAGTGGGATTCTTTATGAGCAGTTCTTC. Protein product: CASSGILYEQFF.

J is TRBJ1-3 and V is TRBV7-9; D gene ambiguous. In germline, CDR1 is SEHNR, CDR2 FQNEAQ (reference sequence). Trimming took 1 base from V and 0 from J, leaving 4 bases between them. The CDR3 consists of 14 residues. For the CDR3, the DNA is TGTGCCAGCAGCTTAGAGGGCTCTGGAAACACCATATATTTT. It translates to CASSLEGSGNTIYF.

This clone was observed once. The chain combines TRBV11-3 with TRBJ1-6; TRBD1 is a possible D gene (6 bases). V was shortened by 5 bases and J by 7 bases, with 12 bases between the two germline ends. From germline, CDR1 is SGHNT and CDR2 YENEEA. The CDR3 contains 14 residues. The DNA of the CDR3 is TGTGCCAGCAGCGAGGGGGAATACAATTCACCCCTCCACTTT. Residues: CASSEGEYNSPLHF.

The chain has TRBV27 and TRBJ2-5; no clear D gene. V dropped 6 bases and J dropped 2 bases, with 13 bases sitting between them. Germline V CDR1 and CDR2: MNHEY, SMNVEV (reference sequence). This CDR3 is built from 14 residues. The CDR3 DNA reads TGTGCCAGCAGACCCCTTGGCATACAAGAGACCCAGTACTTC. As protein: CASRPLGIQETQYF.

By proportion, this clone is medium-sized. This sequence joins TRBV30 and TRBJ1-2; D is unclear. V was pared by 3 bases and J by 1 base, with 15 bases between. The germline gives CDR1 GTSNPN, CDR2 SVGIG (reference sequence). The CDR3 totals 15 residues. The CDR3 reads CAWREPRRGNYGYTF. The DNA for the CDR3 is TGTGCCTGGAGAGAGCCGAGAAGAGGTAACTATGGCTACACCTTC.

The chain joins TRBV7-9 to TRBJ2-6; TRBD1 matches 7 bases. With V trimmed by 7 bases and J by 0 bases, 9 bases remained unmatched. Germline CDR1 and CDR2: SEHNR and FQNEAQ (reference sequence). The CDR3 is made up of 17 amino acids. This CDR3 is CASTQTGSSSGANVLTF. In DNA form, the CDR3 reads TGTGCCAGCACCCAGACAGGGAGTTCCTCTGGGGCCAACGTCCTGACTTTC.

CDR3 nucleotide sequence: TGTGCCAGCAGTGTTCAAAAACCCTACGAGCAGTACTTC. Translating it yields CASSVQKPYEQYF. The genes are TRBV6-6 and TRBJ2-7; D ambiguous. Between the trimmed V and J ends, which lost 5 bases and 2 bases, there was a span of 10 bases. This CDR3 has 13 amino acids. CDR1 is MNHNY and CDR2 is SVGAGI in the germline V gene (reference sequence).

The chain has TRBV7-8 and TRBJ2-3; either TRBD1 or TRBD2 may fit D (6 bases each). V lost 1 base and J 0 bases, leaving 17 bases between the germline ends. The V gene's germline CDR1 is SGHVS and CDR2 FQNEAQ. This CDR3 comprises 18 residues. CDR3: CASSLGPGRGQSTDTQYF. CDR3 nucleotide sequence: TGTGCCAGCAGCTTAGGCCCGGGGCGGGGACAAAGCACAGATACGCAGTATTTT.

V is TRBV4-1 and J is TRBJ1-3; 7 nucleotides match TRBD1. Per germline, CDR1 MGHRA and CDR2 YSYEKL. The CDR3 is 18 amino acids. Germline trimming cut 2 bases from V and 0 bases from J; bases unmatched to any gene: 10. CDR3 residues: CASSQWAGGDSSGNTIYF. In DNA, the CDR3 is TGCGCCAGCAGCCAATGGGCGGGAGGGGACAGCTCTGGAAACACCATATATTTT.